This T cell receptor (beta chain) was captured in a study of OX40 agonist ivuxolimab in advanced cancers. Study information: In this cohort, patients received ivuxolimab, an agonistic anti-OX40 (CD134) antibody.

Clones were sequenced by immunoSEQ multiplex PCR, and TCRdb holds only the in-frame ones, with some missing. The data contain over 85,000 clones, roughly nine tenths of them seen just once; the ten biggest clones take up about 0.25%. The germline CDR1 and CDR2 sequences are SGHTA and FQGTGA. The CDR3 has 13 amino acids. V was trimmed by 2 bases and J by 3 bases, leaving 4 bases between them. The sequencing used CD4+ or CD8+ T cells sorted from blood, collected in a trial of the OX40 agonist ivuxolimab. The rearrangement links TRBV7-3 to TRBJ2-2; D ambiguous. This receptor was identified in an adult with an advanced solid tumor such as melanoma, head and neck, liver or kidney cancer. The CDR3 loop reads CASSLGDTGELFF. The CDR3 DNA reads TGTGCCAGCAGCTTAGGAGACACCGGGGAGCTGTTTTTT. Filled out from reference TRBV7-3 and TRBJ2-2, the complete variable domain reads GAGVSQTPSNKVTEKGKYVELRCDPISGHTALYWYRQSLGQGPEFLIYFQGTGAADDSGLPNDRFFAVRPEGSVSTLKIQRTERGDSAVYLCASSLGDTGELFFGEGSRLTVL.